These 32 T cell receptor beta chains originate from one sample sequenced in a study of type 1 regulatory T cells. Their antigen targets remain unknown. MiXCR was run by TCRdb on the reads, yielding one entry per CDR3 protein. The profile shows 35,000 to 50,000 distinct CDR3 sequences, 10% to 15% of them singletons. Sequenced input: cultured non-Tr1 T cells, either the whole culture or a sorted T cell fraction (not recorded which). The receptor source for this set is a human donor in good health.

This clonotype showed up many times. The CDR3 region is CASSHSGRDEQFF. The CDR3, as DNA: TGTGCCAGCAGTCACAGCGGGAGGGATGAGCAGTTCTTC. V is TRBV7-9 and J is TRBJ2-1; 10 bases align to TRBD2. The germline V gene has CDR1 SEHNR and CDR2 FQNEAQ (reference sequence). The CDR3 is 13 amino acids. V was clipped by 6 bases and J by 8 bases; unmatched bases: 4.

This clonotype came up a few times. The genes are TRBV5-1 and TRBJ2-3, with 7 nucleotides matching TRBD2. This CDR3 has 16 amino acids. Germline V lookup: CDR1 SGHRS, CDR2 YFSETQ. V shed 4 bases and J 4 bases; nucleotides not matched to a gene: 12. The CDR3 sequence: CASSPTAGSRADTQYF. DNA of the CDR3: TGCGCCAGCAGCCCAACAGCGGGATCGAGGGCAGATACGCAGTATTTT.

This clonotype was seen ten or more times. The gene calls are TRBV9 and TRBJ2-1; D perhaps matches TRBD2 (6 bases). Germline CDR1 is SGDLS and CDR2 is YYNGEE. The germline V and J ends were trimmed by 3 bases and 8 bases, with 27 bases remaining between them. The CDR3 extends over 18 amino acids. The CDR3 sequence: CASSEPLGQRARWYEQFF. The CDR3 nucleotides are TGTGCCAGCAGCGAGCCGCTAGGTCAGCGGGCCAGGTGGTATGAGCAGTTCTTC.

The chain is built from TRBV5-1 and TRBJ2-7; the D gene is possibly TRBD2 (6 bases). Deletions cut 4 bases from V and 2 bases from J, with 7 bases between. The CDR3 spans 12 residues. The germline V gene has CDR1 SGHRS and CDR2 YFSETQ. CDR3 loop: CASSGEAYEQYF. CDR3 nucleotide sequence: TGCGCCAGCAGCGGGGAGGCCTACGAGCAGTACTTC.

This clonotype appeared many times. V is TRBV7-2 and J is TRBJ2-2; D remains ambiguous. Germline V CDR1 and CDR2: SGHTA, FQGNSA. V lost 2 bases and J lost 5, with 9 bases in between. This CDR3 is 14 amino acids long. CDR3 sequence reads: CASSLILATGELFF. CDR3 bases: TGTGCCAGCAGCTTAATTCTGGCAACCGGGGAGCTGTTTTTT.

This clonotype was picked up many times. V is TRBV20-1 and J is TRBJ2-6, with 11 bases matching TRBD1. The CDR3 runs 18 residues. Trimming took 1 base from V and 0 from J; bases not matched to a gene: 5. Per the germline V gene, CDR1 is DFQATT and CDR2 is SNEGSKA (reference sequence). The CDR3 is CSARGRGTGGSGANVLTF. In nucleotides, the CDR3 is TGCAGTGCTAGAGGTAGAGGGACAGGGGGCTCTGGGGCCAACGTCCTGACTTTC.

This clonotype was detected many times. The J gene is TRBJ1-5, the V gene TRBV12-3 or TRBV12-4; the D gene is possibly TRBD1 (6 bases). The CDR3 totals 15 residues. Trimming cost V 1 base and J 5 bases, with 12 bases left between them. The CDR3, as DNA: TGTGCCAGCAGTTTAGAAGGGGGAGGGGATCAGCCCCAGCATTTT. Protein: CASSLEGGGDQPQHF.

This clonotype appeared many times. CDR3 sequence: CASSFSGAAFTEAFF. DNA for the CDR3: TGTGCCAGCAGCTTCAGCGGGGCGGCGTTCACTGAAGCTTTCTTT. The chain combines TRBV7-2 with TRBJ1-1; perhaps TRBD1 as D (5 bases). The CDR3 contains 15 residues. CDR1 is SGHTA and CDR2 is FQGNSA in the germline V gene. Deletions cut 3 bases from V and 4 bases from J, with 15 bases between.

This clonotype was detected many times. The chain joins TRBV7-2 to TRBJ1-5; D may be TRBD1 (5 bases). Trimming removed 5 bases from V and 1 base from J, with 12 bases in between. The CDR3 spans 15 residues. CDR1 is SGHTA, CDR2 FQGNSA, per germline. This CDR3 reads CASSGGSGSNQPQHF. CDR3 coding DNA: TGTGCCAGCAGCGGGGGTAGCGGGAGCAATCAGCCCCAGCATTTT.

This clonotype appeared a few times. V usage is TRBV5-1 and J usage is TRBJ2-5, with D unresolved. CDR1 is SGHRS, CDR2 YFSETQ, per germline. V lost 0 bases to trimming and J lost 4 bases, with 7 bases between them. This CDR3 has 13 residues. CDR3 sequence (DNA): TGCGCCAGCAGCTTGGGCCTGGGAGAGACCCAGTACTTC. It specifies CASSLGLGETQYF.

Regarding this clonotype: Just one base apart from a much larger clone, this may be a read error. The chain carries TRBV12-3 or TRBV12-4 and TRBJ2-3; TRBD2 matches at 9 bases. The CDR3 is made up of 15 amino acids. J gave up 4 bases and V 3 bases, and 5 bases lay outside the gene matches. The CDR3 sequence: CASSFSGSGADTQYF. CDR3 coding DNA: TGTGCCAGCAGTTTTAGCGGGAGTGGGGCAGATACGCAGTATTTT.

In its sample, this clonotype was seen a few times. This CDR3 is CASSLLGANNEQFF. The CDR3 DNA follows: TGTGCCAGCAGCTTATTAGGGGCGAACAATGAGCAGTTCTTC. J is TRBJ2-1 and V is TRBV7-9; D is possibly TRBD1 (5 bases). CDR3 length: 14 amino acids. Germline V gene data show CDR1 as SEHNR and CDR2 as FQNEAQ (reference sequence). V was cut by 2 bases and J by 5 bases, with 10 bases left in between.

Many counts were recorded for this clonotype. The chain combines TRBV3-1 with TRBJ2-7; TRBD1 matches at 7 bases. The length of the CDR3 is 15 residues. Germline loops: CDR1 LGHDT, CDR2 YNNKEL (reference sequence). J gave up 6 bases and V 3 bases, and 11 bases lay outside the gene matches. The CDR3 spells CASSQPQGPYIEQYF. The CDR3 DNA reads as TGTGCCAGCAGCCAGCCACAGGGGCCCTACATCGAGCAGTACTTC.

This clonotype was recorded at least ten times. This chain uses TRBV9 with TRBJ2-1, with 11 bases aligning to TRBD2. Germline lookup yields CDR1 SGDLS and CDR2 YYNGEE. The CDR3 has 19 residues. V lost 0 bases and J lost 6; bases outside the gene matches: 14. CDR3: CASSVVGVTSGRSLNEQFF. CDR3 DNA: TGTGCCAGCAGCGTAGTAGGGGTAACTAGCGGGAGATCCCTCAATGAGCAGTTCTTC.

This clonotype was recorded many times. The chain joins TRBV5-1 to TRBJ1-1, with no clear D. CDR1 and CDR2 from the germline V gene are SGHRS and YFSETQ. V dropped 4 bases and J dropped 1 base, with 11 bases sitting between them. The CDR3 is made up of 14 amino acids. CDR3 in amino acids: CASSPSVSNTEAFF. DNA of the CDR3: TGCGCCAGCAGCCCCTCTGTTTCGAACACTGAAGCTTTCTTT.

There are a few counts of this clonotype. This sequence joins TRBV29-1 and TRBJ2-5, with 7 bases identical to TRBD2. The germline CDR1 and CDR2 sequences are SQVTM and ANQGSEA. The junction had 5 bases not matched to a gene; V was cut back by 6 bases and J by 4 bases. The CDR3 is made up of 12 amino acids. The CDR3 here is CSVTSESETQYF. The DNA of the CDR3 is TGCAGCGTCACTAGCGAGTCAGAGACCCAGTACTTC.

V gene TRBV7-2 combines with J gene TRBJ2-3, with 8 bases matching TRBD2. The CDR3 spans 15 residues. With V trimmed by 3 bases and J by 7 bases, 9 bases remained unmatched. Germline CDR1 SGHTA, CDR2 FQGNSA. CDR3 bases: TGTGCCAGCAGCTTTAAACGGGAGGGCATATATACGCAGTATTTT. Residues: CASSFKREGIYTQYF.

This clonotype was seen a handful of times. This sequence joins TRBV5-1 and TRBJ2-7, with D unclear. Trimming removed 4 bases from V and 5 bases from J, with 16 bases in between. Germline loops: CDR1 SGHRS, CDR2 YFSETQ. This CDR3 has 14 residues. CDR3 DNA sequence: TGCGCCAGCAGCCCCACCCTGTCCGGCGACGAGCAGTACTTC. It encodes CASSPTLSGDEQYF.

This clonotype was picked up many times. V gene TRBV5-1 combines with J gene TRBJ2-7; 14 nucleotides agree with TRBD2. The CDR3 is 19 amino acids. The V and J ends lost 0 bases and 3 bases, in that order; junction bases with no gene match: 11. Germline CDR1 and CDR2: SGHRS and YFSETQ. The CDR3 DNA reads TGCGCCAGCAGCTTGGCCCGGACTAGCGGGAGGTCGACGAGCTACGAGCAGTACTTC. Residues: CASSLARTSGRSTSYEQYF.

Concerning this clonotype: A much larger clone lies a single base off, so this may be a read error. The V and J genes are TRBV7-2 and TRBJ2-5; 9 nucleotides align to TRBD1. The germline CDR1 and CDR2 sequences are SGHTA and FQGNSA. The CDR3 covers 14 residues. The CDR3 DNA reads TGTGCCAGCAGCAGCGGACAGGGGAGAGAGACCCATTACTTC. The encoded protein is CASSSGQGRETHYF.

The chain uses TRBV11-1 and TRBJ2-1, with D maybe TRBD2 (6 bases). The CDR3 extends over 15 amino acids. Germline lookup yields CDR1 SGHAT and CDR2 FQDESV (reference sequence). The V and J ends lost 5 bases and 2 bases respectively, with 13 bases between them. The CDR3 DNA is TGTGCCAGCAGCCTTATGGAGGGCGCCTACAATGAGCAGTTCTTC. It encodes CASSLMEGAYNEQFF.

The chain links TRBV4-3 to TRBJ2-1, with TRBD2 as a possible D gene (5 bases). V was shortened by 1 base and J by 7 bases, with 14 bases between the two germline ends. CDR1 and CDR2 (germline): LGHNA, YSLEER. CDR3 length: 15 residues. The CDR3 DNA follows: TGCGCCAGCAGCCAAGGCCAGACGTCGGGAAATGAGCAGTTCTTC. Its protein is CASSQGQTSGNEQFF.

This clonotype was picked up many times. The V gene is TRBV28, the J gene TRBJ1-3; TRBD1 is a possible D gene (5 bases). The CDR3 is made up of 16 amino acids. Trimming took 6 bases from V and 4 from J, leaving 19 bases between them. Germline assignment: CDR1 MDHEN and CDR2 SYDVKM. The DNA of the CDR3 is TGTGCCAGCAGCCCGGGAGGGACTAGGGTCGGAAACACCATATATTTT. Residues: CASSPGGTRVGNTIYF.

V is TRBV5-1 and J is TRBJ2-5; D ambiguous. The CDR3 is 11 residues long. Germline loops: CDR1 SGHRS, CDR2 YFSETQ. V was pared by 4 bases and J by 2 bases, with 3 bases between. In DNA form, the CDR3 reads TGCGCCAGCAGCGAACAAGAGACCCAGTACTTC. This translates into CASSEQETQYF.

This clonotype occurred many times. The chain is built from TRBV6-5 and TRBJ1-2; perhaps TRBD1 as D (6 bases). This CDR3 comprises 15 residues. V was shortened by 8 bases and J by 5 bases, with 21 bases between the two germline ends. CDR1 and CDR2 (germline): MNHEY, SVGAGI. CDR3 sequence (DNA): TGTGCCAGCGGCCCCCCTCAGGGGCCCCGGTATGGCTACACCTTC. Amino acids: CASGPPQGPRYGYTF.

Comments on this clonotype: A much larger clone sits a single nucleotide away, making a read error possible. V and J are TRBV6-2 or TRBV6-3 and TRBJ1-2, with TRBD1 matching over 7 bases. This CDR3 is 12 amino acids long. CDR1 is MNHEY and CDR2 is SVGEGT in the germline V gene. The CDR3 region is CTSADRADGYTF. CDR3 in DNA: TGTACCAGCGCCGACAGGGCTGATGGCTACACCTTC.

This clonotype was observed a handful of times. The chain is built from TRBV5-6 and TRBJ2-1; D could derive from TRBD1 or TRBD2 (5 bases each). Trimming took 0 bases from V and 5 from J, leaving 15 bases between them. Germline lookup yields CDR1 SGHDT and CDR2 YYEEEE. The CDR3 length is 16 residues. The CDR3 DNA is TGTGCCAGCAGCTTGGGGATTCGAGGGGACCACAATGAGCAGTTCTTC. This encodes CASSLGIRGDHNEQFF.

A word on this clonotype: A read error is possible here, since a much larger clone lies one base away. This chain connects TRBV12-3 or TRBV12-4 to TRBJ1-5; D is ambiguous. The CDR3 runs 15 residues. This CDR3 is CASRRLDPSDQSQHF. For the CDR3, the DNA is TGTGCCAGCAGGAGACTAGACCCTAGCGATCAGTCCCAGCATTTT.

This clonotype showed up many times. The rearrangement uses TRBV11-2 and TRBJ1-4; a possible D gene is TRBD1 (6 bases). The V gene lost 5 bases and the J gene lost 7 bases, with 17 bases spanning the gap. The CDR3 contains 15 residues. Germline V CDR1 and CDR2: SGHAT, FQNNGV. The CDR3 nucleotides are TGTGCCAGCAGCCCGGTCGGGGGGCGCGGTGAAAAACTGTTTTTT. It translates to CASSPVGGRGEKLFF.

This rearrangement joins TRBV20-1 to TRBJ2-3; the D gene is possibly TRBD2 (6 bases). From germline, CDR1 is DFQATT and CDR2 SNEGSKA (reference sequence). This CDR3 region has 15 residues. V lost 3 bases and J lost 3, with 16 bases in between. The CDR3 here is CSASNLTGATDTQYF. DNA for the CDR3: TGCAGTGCTAGTAACCTAACGGGAGCGACAGATACGCAGTATTTT.

This clonotype was seen ten or more times. The rearrangement links TRBV12-3 or TRBV12-4 to TRBJ2-3; TRBD2 aligns across 7 bases. After removal of 3 bases from V and 0 bases from J, the junction contained 3 bases not matched to a gene. The CDR3 runs 15 residues. The CDR3 loop is CASSLSGKSTDTQYF. DNA for the CDR3: TGTGCCAGCAGTTTGAGCGGGAAAAGCACAGATACGCAGTATTTT.

There are a few counts of this clonotype. V usage is TRBV19 and J usage is TRBJ2-7; TRBD2 matches 12 bases. The J segment lost 5 bases and the V segment lost 6 bases, leaving 17 bases of the junction unmatched. The CDR3 loop spans 18 amino acids. CDR1 is LNHDA and CDR2 is SQIVND in the germline V gene (reference sequence). This CDR3 reads CASRGGAAGLAGSDEQYF. The CDR3, as DNA: TGTGCCAGTAGGGGAGGGGCAGCAGGACTAGCGGGAAGCGACGAGCAGTACTTC.